This T cell receptor (beta chain) derives from a study of T cells in severe cutaneous drug reactions. TCR subtype-specific primers in iRepertoire multiplex PCR prepared libraries for bulk and single-cell sequencing. One entry per CDR3 protein, without DNA, is what TCRdb gives after re-calling the multiplex PCR reads. This sample's table reports 7,000 or so distinct CDR3 sequences. Carbamazepine had induced Stevens-Johnson syndrome or toxic epidermal necrolysis in the sequenced donors. Input material: cells from a skin blister. Source of these receptors: a human donor with toxic epidermal necrolysis, a severe cutaneous drug reaction.

The chain couples TRBV19 to TRBJ2-7; TCRdb picks TRBD1, but there is no DNA to check that call. CDR3 length: 13 amino acids. Germline V CDR1 and CDR2: LNHDA, SQIVND (reference sequence). The CDR3 reads CATSGQASYEQYF.